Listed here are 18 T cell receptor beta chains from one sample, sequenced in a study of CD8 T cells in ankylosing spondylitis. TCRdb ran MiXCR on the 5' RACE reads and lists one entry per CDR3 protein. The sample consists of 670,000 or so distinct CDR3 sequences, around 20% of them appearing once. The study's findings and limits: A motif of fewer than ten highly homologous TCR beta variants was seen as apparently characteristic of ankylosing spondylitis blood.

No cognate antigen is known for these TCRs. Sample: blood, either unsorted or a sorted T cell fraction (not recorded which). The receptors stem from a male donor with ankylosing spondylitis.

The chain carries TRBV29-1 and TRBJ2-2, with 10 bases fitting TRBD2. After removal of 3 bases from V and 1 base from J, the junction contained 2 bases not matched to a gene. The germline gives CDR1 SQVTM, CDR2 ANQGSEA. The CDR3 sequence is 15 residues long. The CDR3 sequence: CSVELAGENTGELFF. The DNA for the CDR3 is TGCAGCGTTGAGCTAGCGGGAGAGAACACCGGGGAGCTGTTTTTT.

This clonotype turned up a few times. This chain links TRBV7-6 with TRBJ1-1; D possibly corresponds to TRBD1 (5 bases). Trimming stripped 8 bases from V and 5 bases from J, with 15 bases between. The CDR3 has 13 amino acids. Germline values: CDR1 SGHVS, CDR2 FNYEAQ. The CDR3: CASSQGEGTEAFF. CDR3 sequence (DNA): TGTGCCAGCTCCCAGGGAGAGGGGACTGAAGCTTTCTTT.

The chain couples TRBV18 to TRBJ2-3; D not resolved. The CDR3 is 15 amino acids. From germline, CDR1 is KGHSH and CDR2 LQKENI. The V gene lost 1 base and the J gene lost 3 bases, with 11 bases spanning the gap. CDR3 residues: CASSPLVFGTDTQYF. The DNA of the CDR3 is TGTGCCAGCTCACCACTAGTATTCGGAACAGATACGCAGTATTTT.

The CDR3: CATQASGNNEQFF. In DNA, the CDR3 is TGTGCCACCCAGGCTAGCGGAAACAATGAGCAGTTCTTC. The rearrangement uses TRBV27 and TRBJ2-1; 7 bases are a match to TRBD2. Germline CDR1 reads MNHEY; CDR2 reads SMNVEV (reference sequence). The CDR3 has 13 residues. V gave up 10 bases and J gave up 5 bases; unmatched junction bases: 8.

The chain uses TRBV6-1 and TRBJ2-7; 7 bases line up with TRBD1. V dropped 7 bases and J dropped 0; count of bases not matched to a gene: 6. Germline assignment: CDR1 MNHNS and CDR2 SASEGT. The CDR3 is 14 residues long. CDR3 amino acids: CASTRTGASYEQYF. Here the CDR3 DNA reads TGTGCCAGCACCAGGACAGGAGCCTCCTACGAGCAGTACTTC.

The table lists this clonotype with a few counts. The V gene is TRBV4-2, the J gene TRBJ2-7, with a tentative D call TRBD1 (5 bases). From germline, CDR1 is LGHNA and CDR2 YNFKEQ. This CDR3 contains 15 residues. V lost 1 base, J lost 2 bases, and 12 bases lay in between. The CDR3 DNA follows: TGTGCCAGCAGCCAAGTGGGGCATAATACCTACGAGCAGTACTTC. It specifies CASSQVGHNTYEQYF.

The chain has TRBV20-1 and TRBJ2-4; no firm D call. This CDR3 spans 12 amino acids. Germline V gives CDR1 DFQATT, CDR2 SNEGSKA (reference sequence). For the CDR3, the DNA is TGCAGCGAACTCTCCGCCAAAAACATTCAGTACTTC. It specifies CSELSAKNIQYF.

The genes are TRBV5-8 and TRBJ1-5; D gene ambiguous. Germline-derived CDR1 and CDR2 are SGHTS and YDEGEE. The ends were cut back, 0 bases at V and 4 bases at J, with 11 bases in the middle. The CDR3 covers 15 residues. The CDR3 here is CASSLGNYLNQPQHF. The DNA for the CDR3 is TGTGCCAGCAGCTTGGGTAATTATTTGAATCAGCCCCAGCATTTT.

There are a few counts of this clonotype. CDR3 region: CASSSRTDNQPQHF. The CDR3 DNA follows: TGTGCCAGCAGCTCACGGACGGATAATCAGCCCCAGCATTTT. The chain uses TRBV7-2 and TRBJ1-5; no reliable D call. Trimming cost V 4 bases and J 4 bases, with 11 bases left between them. The CDR3 runs to 14 residues. The germline gives CDR1 SGHTA, CDR2 FQGNSA.

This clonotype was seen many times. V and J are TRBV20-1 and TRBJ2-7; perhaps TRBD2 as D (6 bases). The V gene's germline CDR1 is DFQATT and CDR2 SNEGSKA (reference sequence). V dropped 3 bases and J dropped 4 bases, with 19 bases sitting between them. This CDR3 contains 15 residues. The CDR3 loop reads CSARSRAPTRYEQYF. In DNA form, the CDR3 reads TGCAGTGCTAGGTCCAGGGCCCCGACTAGATACGAGCAGTACTTC.

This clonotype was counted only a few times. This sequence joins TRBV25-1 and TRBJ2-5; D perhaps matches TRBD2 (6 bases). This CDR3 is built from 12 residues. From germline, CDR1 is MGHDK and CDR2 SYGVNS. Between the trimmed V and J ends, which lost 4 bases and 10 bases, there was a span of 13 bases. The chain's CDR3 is CASSALGSGQYF. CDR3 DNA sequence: TGTGCCAGCAGTGCCCTCGGTAGCGGCCAGTACTTC.

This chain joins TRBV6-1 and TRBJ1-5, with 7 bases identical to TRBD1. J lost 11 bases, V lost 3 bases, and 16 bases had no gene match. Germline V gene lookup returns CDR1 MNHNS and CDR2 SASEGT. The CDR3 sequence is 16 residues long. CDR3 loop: CASSDYRDSPLEAQHF. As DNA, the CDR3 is TGTGCCAGCAGTGACTACCGGGACAGCCCTCTCGAGGCCCAGCATTTT.

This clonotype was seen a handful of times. The CDR3 DNA follows: TGTGCCAGCGATACTGGACAGGGGGCAGTAGGCTACACCTTC. This translates into CASDTGQGAVGYTF. The chain is built from TRBV10-3 and TRBJ1-2, with 11 bases that match TRBD1. Trimming took 10 bases from V and 8 from J; bases not matched to a gene: 12. The CDR3 extends over 14 amino acids. Germline-derived CDR1 and CDR2 are ENHRY and SYGVKD.

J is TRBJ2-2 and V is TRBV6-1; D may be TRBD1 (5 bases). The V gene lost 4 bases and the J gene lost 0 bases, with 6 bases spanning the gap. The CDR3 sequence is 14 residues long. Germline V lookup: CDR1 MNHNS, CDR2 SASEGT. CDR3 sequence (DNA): TGTGCCAGCAGTGGCAGGGCGAACACCGGGGAGCTGTTTTTT. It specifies CASSGRANTGELFF.

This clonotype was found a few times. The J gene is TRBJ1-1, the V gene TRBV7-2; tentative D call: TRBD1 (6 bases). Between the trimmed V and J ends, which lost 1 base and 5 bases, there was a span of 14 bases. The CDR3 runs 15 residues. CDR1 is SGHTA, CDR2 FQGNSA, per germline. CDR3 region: CASSLVPGAGTEAFF. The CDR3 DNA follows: TGTGCCAGCAGCTTAGTCCCGGGGGCAGGGACTGAAGCTTTCTTT.

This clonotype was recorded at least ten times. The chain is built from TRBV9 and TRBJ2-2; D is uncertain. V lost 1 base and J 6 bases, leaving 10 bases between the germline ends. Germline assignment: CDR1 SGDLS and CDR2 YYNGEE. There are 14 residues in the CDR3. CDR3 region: CASSVISEAGELFF. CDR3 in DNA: TGTGCCAGCAGCGTAATCAGCGAGGCCGGGGAGCTGTTTTTT.

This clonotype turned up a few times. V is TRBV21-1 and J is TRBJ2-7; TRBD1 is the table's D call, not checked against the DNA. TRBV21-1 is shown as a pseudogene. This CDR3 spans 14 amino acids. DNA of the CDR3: TGTGCCAGCAACCAAACAGGGGGGACCTACGAGCAGTACTTC. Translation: CASNQTGGTYEQYF.

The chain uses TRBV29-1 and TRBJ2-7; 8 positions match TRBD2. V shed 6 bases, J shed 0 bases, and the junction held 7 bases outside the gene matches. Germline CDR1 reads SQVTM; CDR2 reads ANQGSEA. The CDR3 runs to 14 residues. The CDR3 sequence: CSVMGAGGSYEQYF. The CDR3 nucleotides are TGCAGCGTCATGGGGGCGGGGGGCTCCTACGAGCAGTACTTC.